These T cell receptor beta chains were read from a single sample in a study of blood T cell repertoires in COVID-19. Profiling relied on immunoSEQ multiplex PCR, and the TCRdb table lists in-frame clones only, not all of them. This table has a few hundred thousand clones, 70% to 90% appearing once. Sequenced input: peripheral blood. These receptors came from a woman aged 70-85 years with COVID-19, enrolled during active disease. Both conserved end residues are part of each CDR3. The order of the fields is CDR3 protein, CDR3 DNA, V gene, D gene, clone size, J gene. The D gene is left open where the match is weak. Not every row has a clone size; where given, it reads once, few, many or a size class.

CSVLDRGRRYEQYF,TGCAGCGTTTTGGACAGGGGGCGCAGGTACGAGCAGTACTTC,TRBV29-1,TRBD1,.,TRBJ2-7
CASSSGSPGNTIYF,TGTGCCAGCAGCTCCGGTTCTCCTGGAAACACCATATATTTT,TRBV7-2,.,.,TRBJ1-3
CAWTPDRGVGEQYF,TGTGCCTGGACACCCGACAGGGGAGTAGGCGAGCAGTACTTC,TRBV30,TRBD1,.,TRBJ2-7
CASLRQSYEQYF,TGCGCCAGCCTAAGACAGTCCTACGAGCAGTACTTC,TRBV10-1,.,.,TRBJ2-7
CASSTYTGTGSNEQYF,TGTGCCAGTAGTACCTATACCGGGACAGGGAGCAACGAGCAGTACTTC,TRBV19,TRBD1,.,TRBJ2-7
CAWSGGTGSYEQYF,TGTGCCTGGAGTGGGGGGACAGGGTCCTACGAGCAGTACTTC,TRBV30,TRBD1,.,TRBJ2-7
CASSGGETQYF,TGCGCCAGCAGCGGGGGGGAGACCCAGTACTTC,TRBV5-1,.,.,TRBJ2-5
CASSYSAGGIYEQYF,TGTGCCAGCAGTTACTCGGCGGGGGGGATCTACGAGCAGTACTTC,TRBV6-6,TRBD2,.,TRBJ2-7
CASSWTGSYEQYF,TGCGCCAGCAGCTGGACAGGTTCCTACGAGCAGTACTTC,TRBV5-1,TRBD1,.,TRBJ2-7
CASSVGQGGQPQHF,TGTGCCAGCAGCGTGGGACAGGGAGGTCAGCCCCAGCATTTT,TRBV9,TRBD1,.,TRBJ1-5
CASSVGTSAAYEQYF,TGTGCCAGCAGCGTAGGGACTAGCGCGGCCTACGAGCAGTACTTC,TRBV9,TRBD2,.,TRBJ2-7
CAWSPLDRTSRGYTF,TGTGCCTGGAGTCCCCTGGACAGGACCTCGCGTGGCTACACCTTC,TRBV30,TRBD1,.,TRBJ1-2
CASSRGPTDTQYF,TGTGCCAGCAGTAGAGGGCCCACAGATACGCAGTATTTT,TRBV2,.,.,TRBJ2-3
CASSPMTGSSGANVLTF,TGTGCCAGCTCACCGATGACAGGGAGCTCTGGGGCCAACGTCCTGACTTTC,TRBV18,TRBD1,.,TRBJ2-6
CASSSTGKENSPLHF,TGTGCCAGCAGTTCGACAGGGAAAGAGAATTCACCCCTCCACTTT,TRBV5-4,TRBD1,few,TRBJ1-6
CASSLEAGPLYGYTF,TGTGCCAGCAGCTTAGAGGCGGGTCCTCTCTATGGCTACACCTTC,TRBV7-2,.,once,TRBJ1-2
CASSLQGNYGYTF,TGTGCCAGCAGTCTACAGGGGAACTATGGCTACACCTTC,TRBV6-5,TRBD1,.,TRBJ1-2
CATSDLESGGAPGELFF,TGTGCCACCAGTGATTTGGAAAGCGGGGGGGCCCCCGGGGAGCTGTTTTTT,TRBV24-1,TRBD2,.,TRBJ2-2
CASSWRADLQETQYF,TGCGCCAGCAGCTGGAGGGCGGACCTCCAAGAGACCCAGTACTTC,TRBV5-1,.,.,TRBJ2-5
CASRGTSGVADTQYF,TGTGCCAGCAGAGGAACTAGCGGGGTTGCGGATACGCAGTATTTT,TRBV2,TRBD2,.,TRBJ2-3
CASSTPGRAAYEQYF,TGTGCCAGTAGTACGCCGGGAAGGGCAGCCTACGAGCAGTACTTC,TRBV19,.,.,TRBJ2-7
CASSYREGYGYTF,TGTGCCAGCAGCTACAGGGAAGGCTATGGCTACACCTTC,TRBV3-1/TRBV3-2,.,.,TRBJ1-2
CATSDLRLAGAPYTQYF,TGTGCCACCAGTGATTTGAGACTAGCGGGGGCCCCTTATACGCAGTATTTT,TRBV24-1,TRBD2,.,TRBJ2-3
CASSLGWAAGSGANVLTF,TGTGCCAGCAGCTTAGGGTGGGCGGCGGGCTCTGGGGCCAACGTCCTGACTTTC,TRBV7-9,.,.,TRBJ2-6